This T cell receptor beta chain was sequenced during a study of glioma-infiltrating T cells. In the case of this clonotype: The antigen remains unidentified.

With V trimmed by 4 bases and J by 0 bases, 9 bases remained unmatched. CDR3 length equals 18 residues. Germline-derived CDR1 and CDR2 are DFQATT and SNEGSKA (reference sequence). Whole-study results and caveats: Only very few CDR3 sequences appeared in both tissue and blood. Gliomas, especially low-grade, showed above-expected tissue-blood divergence; non-neoplastic patients showed below.

TCR alpha and beta CDR3 regions were amplified from RNA using iRepertoire nested multiplex PCR. Via MiXCR, TCRdb re-called the multiplex PCR reads, giving one row per CDR3 protein. The table shows 150,000 to 200,000 distinct CDR3 sequences, with approximately 30% occurring only once. Sequencing was done on a sample of glioma tissue, nonneoplastic brain tissue, or PBMCs (not recorded which). The chain carries TRBV20-1 and TRBJ2-6; 10 positions agree with TRBD2. The source of this sequence is a human donor with low-grade glioma or glioblastoma, undergoing nonglioma brain surgery, or in good health (not recorded which). The CDR3 protein is CSAIPIAGGSSGANVLTF. The CDR3 nucleotides read TGCAGTGCTATACCGATAGCGGGAGGATCCTCTGGGGCCAACGTCCTGACTTTC.